The source of this TCR beta chain is a study of CD8 T cells in ankylosing spondylitis (dated by TCRdb to about 2017). About the full investigation: To find TCR variants linked to disease, the study profiled T cell receptor beta repertoires in ankylosing spondylitis patients and healthy donors. The full study cohort comprised 20 to 25 ankylosing spondylitis patients and about a hundred healthy donors. Samples of peripheral blood were taken, and for ankylosing spondylitis patients, synovial fluid was collected as well. What the study reported, not specific to this receptor: Some motif variants were previously reported in synovial fluid and blood of reactive arthritis patients, suggesting common disease-initiation mechanisms. The disease-linked clones were reported as significantly enriched in matched synovial fluid samples from ankylosing spondylitis patients. Blood from ankylosing spondylitis patients appeared to be characterized by a TCR beta motif made up of 8 or 9 highly homologous amino acid variants. The disease-linked clones showed a CD8+ phenotype and occurred at relatively low frequencies in peripheral blood.

Sequencing was performed on an Illumina HiSeq 2500. Quantitative 5'-RACE with molecular barcodes was the method used to prepare the TCR beta libraries. Under the source paper's analysis protocol: Disease-linked TCR variants were identified with a new computational method built on a probabilistic model of VDJ rearrangement. TCRdb ran its own pipeline on the public reads, namely fastp trimming at Q25 and MiXCR clone calling, and kept in-frame beta chains. Each record represents a unique CDR3 protein, reported with the most common genes and DNA among its rows. These V and J calls derive from TCRdb rather than the authors' analysis. The sample table lists roughly 170,000 distinct CDR3 sequences, 8.5% to 10% of them with a count of one. Clones ranked in the top ten supply roughly 15% of the sample. This clonotype was seen a few times. Its target antigen remains unknown. Base qualities are not provided; no much larger clone lies one nucleotide away.

CDR1 SGHDN and CDR2 FVKESK were looked up in the germline V gene. Including the terminal cysteine and phenylalanine, the CDR3 comprises 16 residues. Only CDR3 DNA is held: 48 bases, read in frame from base 1. V is pared back by 1 base and J by 4 bases, with 14 bases lying between the germline termini. This receptor was obtained from a female donor with ankylosing spondylitis or in good health (not recorded which). The chain links TRBV14 with TRBJ2-1; the D gene lacks a confident call. Sequenced sample: blood, either unsorted or a sorted T cell fraction (not recorded which). The CDR3 region: CASSQASSGIYNEQFF. The DNA is TGTGCCAGCAGCCAAGCGAGTTCCGGAATTTACAATGAGCAGTTCTTC.